These 25 T cell receptor beta chains originate from one sample sequenced in a study of T-cell reconstitution after alpha-beta-depleted transplantation in children. Study-level points and caveats: Fresh T-cell production supplied most of the T-cell counts and diversity seen one year after transplant.

The antigens these receptors bind are not known. As it was prepared, the TCRbeta library received unique molecular identifiers. TCRdb independently ran MiXCR on the PCR reads; one entry per CDR3 protein. The sample contains some 300,000 distinct CDR3 sequences, approximately 7.3% of which appear only once. Specimen: peripheral blood, collected 360 days after TCRalphabeta/CD19-depleted stem cell transplant. These receptors originate from a female patient between 2 and 15 years old who had a stem cell transplant for Fanconi anemia, so the T cells may come from the graft donor.

This clonotype came up many times. The V and J genes are TRBV7-6 and TRBJ2-5; TRBD1 or TRBD2 may be the D gene (5 bases each). The CDR3 runs to 15 residues. CDR1 and CDR2 from the germline V gene are SGHVS and FNYEAQ. V dropped 5 bases and J dropped 6 bases, with 19 bases sitting between them. The CDR3 bases are TGTGCCAGCAGCCCCCTAGCTTGGGGCTCGAAGACCCAGTACTTC. This gives the protein CASSPLAWGSKTQYF.

There are a few counts of this clonotype. The chain is built from TRBV4-1 and TRBJ2-2, with D uncertain. Trimming left V 1 base short and J 6 bases short, with 3 bases between. This CDR3 is 12 amino acids long. In germline, CDR1 is MGHRA, CDR2 YSYEKL. The CDR3 region has the DNA TGCGCCAGCAGCCAAGTTTCCGGGGAGCTGTTTTTT. This codes for CASSQVSGELFF.

This clonotype was seen ten or more times. The chain uses TRBV5-1 and TRBJ2-2; the D gene is possibly TRBD2 (6 bases). The CDR3 is 18 residues long. Germline V gene data show CDR1 as SGHRS and CDR2 as YFSETQ. The V end lost 0 bases, the J end lost 0 bases, and 15 bases lay between the germline ends. The CDR3 reads CASSLVGSGPPNTGELFF. The CDR3 bases are TGCGCCAGCAGCTTGGTAGGCAGCGGGCCTCCGAACACCGGGGAGCTGTTTTTT.

This clonotype was detected ten times or more. The chain joins TRBV20-1 to TRBJ2-5; D ambiguous. V lost 8 bases, J lost 9 bases, and 19 bases lay in between. Germline CDR1 and CDR2: DFQATT and SNEGSKA (reference sequence). The CDR3 length is 12 residues. The CDR3: CSSFGRLRSQYF. In DNA, the CDR3 is TGCAGTTCCTTCGGAAGACTTCGGTCCCAGTACTTC.

There are a few counts of this clonotype. The chain uses TRBV11-2 and TRBJ1-2, with D uncertain. Per germline, CDR1 SGHAT and CDR2 FQNNGV. Trimming left V 0 bases short and J 1 base short, with 12 bases between. The CDR3 extends over 16 amino acids. The CDR3 DNA reads TGTGCCAGCAGCTTAGATGGTTACAGCCTTAACTATGGCTACACCTTC. This encodes CASSLDGYSLNYGYTF.

Ten or more counts support this clonotype. The rearrangement uses TRBV5-5 and TRBJ2-3; weak D call: TRBD1 (5 bases). Germline V lookup: CDR1 SGHKS, CDR2 YYEKEE (reference sequence). The CDR3 is 14 residues long. Trimming stripped 4 bases from V and 4 bases from J, with 13 bases between. CDR3 DNA sequence: TGTGCCAGCAGCCTTCGTGGGGCCCCAGATACGCAGTATTTT. It yields the protein CASSLRGAPDTQYF. Based on the CDR3 plus reference TRBV5-5 and TRBJ2-3, the full variable domain is DAGVTQSPTHLIKTRGQQVTLRCSPISGHKSVSWYQQVLGQGPQFIFQYYEKEERGRGNFPDRFSARQFPNYSSELNVNALLLGDSALYLCASSLRGAPDTQYFGPGTRLTVL.

This clonotype was observed a few times. The chain couples TRBV2 to TRBJ2-7, with 8 nucleotides matching TRBD1. J gave up 3 bases and V 4 bases, and 5 bases lay outside the gene matches. The CDR3 extends over 14 amino acids. The germline gives CDR1 SNHLY, CDR2 FYNNEI. This chain's CDR3 is CASSGDRPNYEQYF. For the CDR3, the DNA is TGTGCCAGCAGTGGGGACAGGCCCAACTACGAGCAGTACTTC.

This clonotype was seen many times. The V and J genes are TRBV15 and TRBJ2-5, with 8 positions matching TRBD2. The germline CDR1 and CDR2 sequences are LNHNV and YYDKDF (reference sequence). V gave up 4 bases and J gave up 5 bases; unmatched junction bases: 9. This CDR3 is 15 amino acids long. In nucleotides, the CDR3 is TGTGCCACCAGCAAACTAGCGGAACCCTGGGAGACCCAGTACTTC. This sequence encodes CATSKLAEPWETQYF. Full variable domain (remainder filled in from reference TRBV15 and TRBJ2-5): DAMVIQNPRYQVTQFGKPVTLSCSQTLNHNVMYWYQQKSSQAPKLLFHYYDKDFNNEADTPDNFQSRRPNTSFCFLDIRSPGLGDTAMYLCATSKLAEPWETQYFGPGTRLLVL.

The V call is TRBV3-1, the J call TRBJ2-7, with D maybe TRBD1 (6 bases). Germline V lookup: CDR1 LGHDT, CDR2 YNNKEL (reference sequence). The CDR3 consists of 12 residues. With 3 bases removed from V and 7 bases from J, the gap between germline ends came to 10 bases. DNA of the CDR3: TGTGCCAGCAGCCACGCAGGGGTAGAGCAGTACTTC. It specifies CASSHAGVEQYF.

This clonotype has a count of ten or more. The chain uses TRBV7-8 and TRBJ2-6; the D gene is possibly TRBD1 (5 bases). V gave up 1 base and J gave up 0 bases, with 13 bases separating them. CDR1 is SGHVS and CDR2 is FQNEAQ in the germline V gene. The CDR3 has 18 residues. The CDR3 is CASSLVRVLGSGANVLTF. In DNA form, the CDR3 reads TGTGCCAGCAGCTTAGTCAGGGTTTTGGGCTCTGGGGCCAACGTCCTGACTTTC.

This clonotype has only a few counts. This chain uses TRBV7-9 with TRBJ2-1; TRBD1 matches 8 bases. The germline V gene encodes CDR1 SEHNR and CDR2 FQNEAQ (reference sequence). Germline trimming cut 5 bases from V and 0 bases from J; bases unmatched to any gene: 9. CDR3 length equals 17 residues. This CDR3 is CASSPDREKSSYNEQFF. DNA for the CDR3: TGTGCCAGCAGCCCGGACAGGGAAAAATCCTCCTACAATGAGCAGTTCTTC.

Ten or more counts support this clonotype. The CDR3 nucleotides are TGCAGCGCCCAGGGGGGGAGAGACACTGAAGCTTTCTTT. It is translated as CSAQGGRDTEAFF. V is TRBV29-1 and J is TRBJ1-1; 7 nucleotides line up with TRBD1. This CDR3 contains 13 residues. Germline lookup yields CDR1 SQVTM and CDR2 ANQGSEA. J was trimmed by 3 bases and V by 7 bases; bases with no gene match: 8.

This clonotype showed up many times. The chain couples TRBV27 to TRBJ1-1; D remains unclear. With 8 bases removed from V and 1 base from J, the gap between germline ends came to 14 bases. The CDR3 runs 14 residues. The germline gives CDR1 MNHEY, CDR2 SMNVEV (reference sequence). The CDR3 DNA reads as TGTGCCAGCCCATACCGGGGAGGGAACACTGAAGCTTTCTTT. This encodes CASPYRGGNTEAFF.

Turning to this clonotype: Here the CDR3 omits its conserved ending phenylalanine or tryptophan, so a read error is the likely source. V usage is TRBV6-1 and J usage is TRBJ1-1; maybe TRBD1 (6 bases). Trimming took off 4 bases at V and 4 bases at J, with 25 bases between the two ends. The length of the CDR3 is 18 residues. Germline V gene sequence: CDR1 MNHNS, CDR2 SASEGT. The CDR3 sequence is CASSGPGGAWEAGTEAFL. Here the CDR3 DNA reads TGTGCCAGCAGTGGGCCGGGGGGGGCGTGGGAAGCGGGCACTGAAGCTTTCCTT.

This clonotype was observed many times. The rearrangement links TRBV12-3 or TRBV12-4 to TRBJ1-1; TRBD1 matches at 8 bases. V lost 4 bases to trimming and J lost 5 bases; unmatched junction nucleotides: 15. The CDR3 sequence is 17 residues long. This CDR3 reads CASSYGVTDRVDTEAFF. DNA for the CDR3: TGTGCCAGCAGTTATGGGGTGACGGACAGGGTTGATACTGAAGCTTTCTTT.

A few counts support this clonotype. The chain uses TRBV6-1 and TRBJ1-5; 9 nucleotides agree with TRBD1. The CDR3 spans 18 residues. Germline V gene data show CDR1 as MNHNS and CDR2 as SASEGT. V lost 2 bases, J lost 0 bases, and 8 bases stayed unmatched. Written as DNA, the CDR3 is TGTGCCAGCAGTGAATGGCGGACAGGGGTGGATAGCAATCAGCCCCAGCATTTT. Translating it yields CASSEWRTGVDSNQPQHF.

The J gene is TRBJ2-7, the V gene TRBV7-3; D remains ambiguous. The germline V and J ends were trimmed by 7 bases and 3 bases, with 19 bases remaining between them. The CDR3 runs 15 residues. CDR1 and CDR2 from the germline V gene are SGHTA and FQGTGA. CDR3 nucleotides: TGTGCCAGCAACCTGGGGATAACGTCAATCTACGAGCAGTACTTC. Its translation: CASNLGITSIYEQYF.

This clonotype appeared many times. J is TRBJ1-1 and V is TRBV12-3 or TRBV12-4; D unclear. The CDR3 length is 13 residues. V was pared by 2 bases and J by 6 bases, with 10 bases between. CDR3 nucleotides: TGTGCCAGCAGTTTAACGGACGTAGCTGAAGCTTTCTTT. Amino acid sequence: CASSLTDVAEAFF.

This chain links TRBV15 with TRBJ1-2, with TRBD1 as a possible D gene (5 bases). Trimming pared 4 bases from V and 8 bases from J, leaving 17 bases between. Germline V CDR1 and CDR2: LNHNV, YYDKDF (reference sequence). CDR3 length: 14 residues. Here the CDR3 DNA reads TGTGCCACCAGCACCGGGACGAAAATTGACGGCTACACCTTC. This gives the protein CATSTGTKIDGYTF.

This clonotype was recorded at least ten times. J is TRBJ2-1 and V is TRBV7-6; 8 nucleotides line up with TRBD1. V lost 6 bases, J lost 8 bases, and 15 bases stayed unmatched. Germline values: CDR1 SGHVS, CDR2 FNYEAQ. The CDR3 is 16 residues long. The CDR3 nucleotides are TGTGCCAGCAGTCCGCAGGAGACAGGGGCCCTCCATGAGCAGTTCTTC. This translates into CASSPQETGALHEQFF.

This chain connects TRBV3-1 to TRBJ1-2; D possibly corresponds to TRBD1 (5 bases). The CDR3 is made up of 13 amino acids. Trimming stripped 1 base from V and 6 bases from J, with 9 bases between. The V gene's germline CDR1 is LGHDT and CDR2 YNNKEL (reference sequence). The CDR3 nucleotides read TGTGCCAGCAGCCAAGCCAGGGCCGATGGCTACACCTTC. Translating it yields CASSQARADGYTF.

This clonotype was observed many times. The genes are TRBV13 and TRBJ2-7, with no clear D. The V gene's germline CDR1 is PRHDT and CDR2 FYEKMQ (reference sequence). The ends were cut back, 0 bases at V and 1 base at J, with 7 bases in the middle. The CDR3 runs to 14 residues. The CDR3 spells CASSLGVVSYEQYF. DNA for the CDR3: TGTGCCAGCAGCTTAGGCGTTGTTTCCTACGAGCAGTACTTC.

A few counts support this clonotype. The J gene is TRBJ1-1, the V gene TRBV20-1, with D possibly being TRBD1 (5 bases). The germline gives CDR1 DFQATT, CDR2 SNEGSKA (reference sequence). The CDR3 extends over 15 amino acids. The V and J ends lost 3 bases and 0 bases respectively, with 14 bases between them. DNA for the CDR3: TGCAGTGCTAGTAAACCCCAGGGCGTGAACACTGAAGCTTTCTTT. This gives the protein CSASKPQGVNTEAFF.

This clonotype was observed many times. The V call is TRBV15, the J call TRBJ1-1; unclear D gene. Germline CDR1 LNHNV, CDR2 YYDKDF (reference sequence). Between the trimmed V and J ends, which lost 0 bases and 6 bases, there was a span of 11 bases. The CDR3 is 14 residues long. CDR3 amino acids: CATSRDPTGAEAFF. The CDR3 DNA follows: TGTGCCACCAGCAGAGATCCCACTGGGGCTGAAGCTTTCTTT.

The chain is built from TRBV7-2 and TRBJ2-7, with D uncertain. The CDR3 sequence is 15 residues long. Germline lookup yields CDR1 SGHTA and CDR2 FQGNSA. V dropped 4 bases and J dropped 1 base, with 14 bases sitting between them. CDR3 residues: CASSSRHERSYEQYF. CDR3 sequence (DNA): TGTGCCAGCAGCTCCCGACACGAACGGTCCTACGAGCAGTACTTC. Drawing the rest from reference TRBV7-2 and TRBJ2-7, the complete variable domain is GAGVSQSPSNKVTEKGKDVELRCDPISGHTALYWYRQSLGQGLEFLIYFQGNSAPDKSGLPSDRFSAERTGGSVSTLTIQRTQQEDSAVYLCASSSRHERSYEQYFGPGTRLTVT.